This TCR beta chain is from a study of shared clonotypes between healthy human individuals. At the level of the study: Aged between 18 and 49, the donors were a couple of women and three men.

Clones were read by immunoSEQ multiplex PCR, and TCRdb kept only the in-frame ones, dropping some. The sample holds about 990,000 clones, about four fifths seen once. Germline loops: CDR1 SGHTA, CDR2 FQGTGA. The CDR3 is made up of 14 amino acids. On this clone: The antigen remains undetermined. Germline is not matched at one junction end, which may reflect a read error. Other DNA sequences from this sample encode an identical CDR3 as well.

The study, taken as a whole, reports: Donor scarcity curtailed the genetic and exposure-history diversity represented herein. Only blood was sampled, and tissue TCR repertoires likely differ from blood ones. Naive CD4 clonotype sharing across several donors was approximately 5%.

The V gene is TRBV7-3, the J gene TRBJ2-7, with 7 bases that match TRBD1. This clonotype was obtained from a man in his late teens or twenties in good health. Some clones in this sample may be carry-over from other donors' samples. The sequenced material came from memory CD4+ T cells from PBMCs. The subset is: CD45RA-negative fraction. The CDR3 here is CASSKSTGSYEQYF. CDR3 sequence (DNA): TGCGCCAGCAGCAAATCGACAGGGTCCTACGAGCAGTACTTC.